The clone carrying this TCR beta chain was picked up a small number of times. The target antigen is unknown. This sample is drawn from a study of cytomegalovirus exposure and HLA in healthy donors. General study results and limits: There were some V segments, including TRBV6-2 and TRBV6-3, excluded as indistinguishable. The productive fraction for most TCR beta V segments was about 87% or about 30% in an earlier analysis. Available immune exposure information was restricted to CMV serostatus only. There were several of the most significant clusters that appeared linked to common viral pathogens in a later analysis.

Germline values: CDR1 MNHNS, CDR2 SASEGT. J lost 5 bases, V lost 3 bases, and 8 bases had no gene match. The CDR3 consists of 16 residues. Primers for the PCR totalled 60 Vbeta and 13 Jbeta. This table comes from immunoSEQ multiplex PCR, and its TCRdb copy is limited to in-frame clones, with some not included. The sample records roughly 100,000 clones, almost 70% being singletons. This clonotype was obtained from a man under 40 in good health and CMV-seronegative. Material for sequencing was PBMCs. The chain has TRBV6-1 and TRBJ2-2; 8 bases fit TRBD1. Here the CDR3 DNA reads TGTGCCAGCAGTGATAGGGGGACAGGAGGAACCGGGGAGCTGTTTTTT. This sequence encodes CASSDRGTGGTGELFF.